These 6 T cell receptor beta chains originate from one sample sequenced in a study of CD8+CD57+ T cells in acquired aplastic anemia. CD8+CD57+ cell expansion had been shown by flow cytometry in patients chosen for sequencing. It was genomic DNA that served as the template for profiling TCR beta VDJ and CDR3. TCRdb reprocessed the reads with MiXCR, giving one entry per CDR3 protein. Of about 95,000 distinct CDR3 sequences in the sample, 55% to 80% were seen once. Sequenced sample: sorted CD4+, CD8+, or CD8+CD57+ T cells (not recorded which) from PBMCs. The source of these receptors is a human donor with aplastic anemia.

The chain is built from TRBV7-9 and TRBJ2-7; possibly TRBD2 for D (5 bases). Germline V gene data show CDR1 as SEHNR and CDR2 as FQNEAQ (reference sequence). The V and J ends lost 8 bases and 3 bases respectively, with 8 bases between them. The CDR3 runs to 11 residues. The CDR3 spells CASGSFYEQYF. The DNA for the CDR3 is TGTGCCAGCGGGAGTTTCTACGAGCAGTACTTC.

This clonotype came up once. The chain employs TRBV29-1 and TRBJ2-1; 7 bases align to TRBD2. The CDR3 contains 14 residues. CDR1 and CDR2 from the germline V gene are SQVTM and ANQGSEA. V dropped 6 bases and J dropped 9; count of bases not matched to a gene: 14. CDR3 nucleotides: TGCAGCGTCGGTGGGGCGGGAGTATCGAGTGAGCAGTTCTTC. This translates into CSVGGAGVSSEQFF.

The J gene is TRBJ2-7, the V gene TRBV20-1, with no clear D. Trimming took off 6 bases at V and 0 bases at J, with 15 bases between the two ends. Germline V gene sequence: CDR1 DFQATT, CDR2 SNEGSKA (reference sequence). The CDR3 extends over 14 amino acids. The CDR3 DNA is TGCAGTGCCCAGGACGGAACGAGCTCCTACGAGCAGTACTTC. Its protein is CSAQDGTSSYEQYF.

The chain recombines TRBV20-1 with TRBJ1-4; D is ambiguous. V was cut by 1 base and J by 8 bases, with 5 bases left in between. This CDR3 comprises 11 residues. Germline assignment: CDR1 DFQATT and CDR2 SNEGSKA (reference sequence). Here the CDR3 reads CSARADEKLFF. The DNA for the CDR3 is TGCAGTGCTAGAGCAGACGAAAAACTGTTTTTT.

The chain recombines TRBV19 with TRBJ2-7; weak D call: TRBD1 (6 bases). The CDR3 is made up of 14 amino acids. The V end was cut by 6 bases, the J end by 1 base, with 13 bases between. Germline CDR1 is LNHDA and CDR2 is SQIVND (reference sequence). CDR3 in amino acids: CASSPGVLSYEQYF. The CDR3 coding sequence is TGTGCCAGTAGCCCAGGGGTCCTATCCTACGAGCAGTACTTC. Full variable domain (rest looked up from reference TRBV19 and TRBJ2-7): DGGITQSPKYLFRKEGQNVTLSCEQNLNHDAMYWYRQDPGQGLRLIYYSQIVNDFQKGDIAEGYSVSREKKESFPLTVTSAQKNPTAFYLCASSPGVLSYEQYFGPGTRLTVT.

The chain uses TRBV10-1 and TRBJ2-7; D ambiguous. The germline V and J ends were trimmed by 4 bases and 7 bases, with 14 bases remaining between them. Germline V gives CDR1 WNHNN, CDR2 SYGVQD (reference sequence). The CDR3 sequence is 13 residues long. CDR3 DNA sequence: TGCGCCAGCAGTGGACTCTCCCGCAGGGAGCAGTACTTC. Residues: CASSGLSRREQYF.